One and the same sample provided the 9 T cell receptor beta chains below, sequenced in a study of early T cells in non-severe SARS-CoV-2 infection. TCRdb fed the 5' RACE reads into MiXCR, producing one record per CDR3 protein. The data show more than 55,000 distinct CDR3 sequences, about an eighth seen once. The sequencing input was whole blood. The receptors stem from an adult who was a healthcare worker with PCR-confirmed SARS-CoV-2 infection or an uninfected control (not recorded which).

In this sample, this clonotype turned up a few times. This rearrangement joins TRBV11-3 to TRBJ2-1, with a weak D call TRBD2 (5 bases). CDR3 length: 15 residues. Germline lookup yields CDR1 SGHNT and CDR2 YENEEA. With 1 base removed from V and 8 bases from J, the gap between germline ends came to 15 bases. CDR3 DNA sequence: TGTGCCAGCAGCTTAGGCGGGCGGCCAATGGATGAGCAGTTCTTC. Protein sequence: CASSLGGRPMDEQFF.

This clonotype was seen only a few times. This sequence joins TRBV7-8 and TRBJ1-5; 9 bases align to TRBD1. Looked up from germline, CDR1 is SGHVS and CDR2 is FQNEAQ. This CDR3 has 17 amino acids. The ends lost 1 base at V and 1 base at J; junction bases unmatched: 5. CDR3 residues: CASSLVGTGKSNQPQHF. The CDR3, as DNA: TGTGCCAGCAGCTTAGTCGGGACAGGGAAGAGCAATCAGCCCCAGCATTTT.

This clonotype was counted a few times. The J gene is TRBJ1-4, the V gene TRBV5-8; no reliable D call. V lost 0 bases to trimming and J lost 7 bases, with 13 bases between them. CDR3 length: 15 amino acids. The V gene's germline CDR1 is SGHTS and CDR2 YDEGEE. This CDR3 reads CASSLAPTDGEKLFF. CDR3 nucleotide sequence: TGTGCCAGCAGCTTGGCCCCTACGGATGGTGAAAAACTGTTTTTT.

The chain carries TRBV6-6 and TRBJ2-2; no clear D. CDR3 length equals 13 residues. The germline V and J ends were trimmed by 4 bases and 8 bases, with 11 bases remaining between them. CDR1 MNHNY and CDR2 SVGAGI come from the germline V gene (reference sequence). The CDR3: CASSFPDEGELFF. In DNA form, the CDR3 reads TGTGCCAGCAGTTTCCCCGACGAGGGGGAGCTGTTTTTT.

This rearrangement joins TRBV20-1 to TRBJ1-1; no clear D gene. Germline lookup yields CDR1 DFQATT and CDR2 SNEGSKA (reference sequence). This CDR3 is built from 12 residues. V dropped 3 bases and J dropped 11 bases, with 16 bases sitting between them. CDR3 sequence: CSASTGSQLAFF. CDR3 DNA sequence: TGCAGTGCTAGTACGGGGTCGCAGTTGGCTTTCTTT.

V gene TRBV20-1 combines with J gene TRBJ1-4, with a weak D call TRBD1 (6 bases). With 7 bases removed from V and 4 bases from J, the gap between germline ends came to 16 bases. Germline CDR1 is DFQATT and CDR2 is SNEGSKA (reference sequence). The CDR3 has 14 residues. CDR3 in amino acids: CSVKLGGYNEKLFF. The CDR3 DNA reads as TGCAGTGTTAAGCTGGGGGGCTATAATGAAAAACTGTTTTTT.

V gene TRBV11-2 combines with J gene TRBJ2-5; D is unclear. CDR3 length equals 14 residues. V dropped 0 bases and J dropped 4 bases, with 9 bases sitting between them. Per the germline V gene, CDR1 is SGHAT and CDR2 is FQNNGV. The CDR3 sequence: CASSLDEVVETQYF. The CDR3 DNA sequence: TGTGCCAGCAGCTTAGATGAAGTCGTAGAGACCCAGTACTTC.

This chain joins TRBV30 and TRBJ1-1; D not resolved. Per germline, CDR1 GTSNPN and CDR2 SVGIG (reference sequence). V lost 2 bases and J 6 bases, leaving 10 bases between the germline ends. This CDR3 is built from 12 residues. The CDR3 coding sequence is TGTGCCTGGAGTAGCCAGTGGGCTGAAGCTTTCTTT. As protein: CAWSSQWAEAFF.

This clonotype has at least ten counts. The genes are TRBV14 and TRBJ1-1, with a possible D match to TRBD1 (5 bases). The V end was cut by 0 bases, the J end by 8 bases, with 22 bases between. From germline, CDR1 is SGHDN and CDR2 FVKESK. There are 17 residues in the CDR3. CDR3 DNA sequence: TGTGCCAGCAGCCAAGATATCAGGGTCTGGGGGTACTCCGAAGCTTTCTTT. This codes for CASSQDIRVWGYSEAFF.